Below are 27 T cell receptor beta chains sequenced from a single sample in a study of PD-1 blockade in classical Hodgkin lymphoma. Noted time point: cycle 4 day 1 (C4D1), after five to seven weeks of nivolumab. After autologous stem cell transplantation all patients relapsed, and prior brentuximab vedotin exposure differed between cohorts. Profiled with immunoSEQ multiplex PCR; TCRdb holds only in-frame clones, not every one. This table has fewer than 55,000 clones, approximately 80% appearing once. The starting material was peripheral blood mononuclear cells (PBMCs), obtained before the fourth cycle of nivolumab. The receptor set was obtained from a human donor with classical Hodgkin lymphoma.

The chain recombines TRBV27 with TRBJ2-2; TRBD2 agrees at 8 bases. Looked up from germline, CDR1 is MNHEY and CDR2 is SMNVEV (reference sequence). The CDR3 is made up of 16 amino acids. The ends lost 7 bases at V and 1 base at J; junction bases unmatched: 8. CDR3 sequence: CASTTRLAGNTGELFF. CDR3 nucleotides: TGTGCCAGCACCACACGTCTAGCGGGGAACACCGGGGAGCTGTTTTTT.

The chain uses TRBV5-1 and TRBJ2-2, with no clear D. Germline loops: CDR1 SGHRS, CDR2 YFSETQ. The CDR3 loop spans 15 amino acids. V dropped 1 base and J dropped 3 bases, with 10 bases sitting between them. The CDR3 DNA sequence: TGCGCCAGCAGCTTGATCGGATCGGACACCGGGGAGCTGTTTTTT. This gives the protein CASSLIGSDTGELFF.

The chain joins TRBV7-2 to TRBJ1-1; 7 bases are shared with TRBD1. The ends lost 5 bases at V and 9 bases at J; junction bases unmatched: 9. This CDR3 contains 13 residues. Germline CDR1 and CDR2: SGHTA and FQGNSA. This CDR3 reads CASSVPGQLQAFF. The CDR3 DNA reads as TGTGCCAGCAGCGTCCCGGGACAGTTACAAGCTTTCTTT. Filled out from reference TRBV7-2 and TRBJ1-1, the complete variable domain reads GAGVSQSPSNKVTEKGKDVELRCDPISGHTALYWYRQSLGQGLEFLIYFQGNSAPDKSGLPSDRFSAERTGGSVSTLTIQRTQQEDSAVYLCASSVPGQLQAFFGQGTRLTVV.

This chain uses TRBV15 with TRBJ1-1; D is possibly TRBD1 (5 bases). The CDR3 runs 13 residues. V lost 0 bases and J 11 bases, leaving 13 bases between the germline ends. CDR1 and CDR2 from the germline V gene are LNHNV and YYDKDF (reference sequence). DNA of the CDR3: TGTGCCACCAGCAGAGATGGGGCGACCCGGGCTTTCTTT. Its translation is CATSRDGATRAFF. Complete variable domain (other parts from reference TRBV15 and TRBJ1-1): DAMVIQNPRYQVTQFGKPVTLSCSQTLNHNVMYWYQQKSSQAPKLLFHYYDKDFNNEADTPDNFQSRRPNTSFCFLDIRSPGLGDTAMYLCATSRDGATRAFFGQGTRLTVV.

The CDR3 reads CASSLAQGVYNEQFF. The DNA of the CDR3 is TGTGCCAGCAGCTTAGCGCAGGGGGTTTACAATGAGCAGTTCTTC. This sequence joins TRBV7-2 and TRBJ2-1; 7 nucleotides match TRBD1. The CDR3 totals 15 residues. Germline V CDR1 and CDR2: SGHTA, FQGNSA. V shed 0 bases, J shed 4 bases, and the junction held 3 bases outside the gene matches.

This clone has only one observation. The chain employs TRBV14 and TRBJ2-1; D gene uncertain. V was trimmed by 1 base and J by 2 bases, leaving 6 bases between them. Germline loops: CDR1 SGHDN, CDR2 FVKESK. This CDR3 is 14 amino acids long. CDR3 nucleotide sequence: TGTGCCAGCAGCCAAGCTATTACCTACAATGAGCAGTTCTTC. Protein product: CASSQAITYNEQFF. Drawing the rest from reference TRBV14 and TRBJ2-1, the complete variable domain is EAGVTQFPSHSVIEKGQTVTLRCDPISGHDNLYWYRRVMGKEIKFLLHFVKESKQDESGMPNNRFLAERTGGTYSTLKVQPAELEDSGVYFCASSQAITYNEQFFGPGTRLTVL.

There are a few counts of this clone. Mismatch with germline at one junction end may stem from a read error. The gene calls are TRBV10-3 and TRBJ1-1, with D maybe TRBD1 (5 bases). CDR3 length: 14 residues. CDR1 and CDR2 (germline): ENHRY, SYGVKD. The CDR3 nucleotides read TGTGCCAGCAGTTACTCCCTGGGGGGGGCTGAAGCTTTCTTT. Amino acids: CASSYSLGGAEAFF.

The chain couples TRBV30 to TRBJ2-2; maybe TRBD2 (5 bases). V was shortened by 2 bases and J by 5 bases, with 12 bases between the two germline ends. Germline CDR1 GTSNPN, CDR2 SVGIG (reference sequence). This CDR3 region has 14 residues. CDR3 in amino acids: CAWSRIASTGELFF. DNA of the CDR3: TGTGCCTGGAGTCGGATAGCGAGTACCGGGGAGCTGTTTTTT.

This clone showed up just a few times. V usage is TRBV7-6 and J usage is TRBJ1-1; 7 nucleotides match TRBD1. The CDR3 covers 20 residues. In germline, CDR1 is SGHVS, CDR2 FNYEAQ. V trimming: 3 bases; J trimming: 2 bases; junction bases outside the gene matches: 21. CDR3 residues: CASSFSSGTEVVGVNTEAFF. Written as DNA, the CDR3 is TGTGCCAGCAGCTTCTCCTCCGGGACAGAGGTGGTAGGGGTAAACACTGAAGCTTTCTTT.

The rearrangement links TRBV4-1 to TRBJ1-1, with D maybe TRBD1 (6 bases). The CDR3 has 14 residues. Trimming shortened V by 3 bases and J by 3 bases, and 11 bases separated the two germline ends. The V gene's germline CDR1 is MGHRA and CDR2 YSYEKL. CDR3 amino acids: CASSHIRGDTEAFF. The CDR3 DNA reads TGCGCCAGCAGCCATATCAGGGGCGACACTGAAGCTTTCTTT.

The chain joins TRBV5-6 to TRBJ1-5; D remains ambiguous. Germline V gene lookup returns CDR1 SGHDT and CDR2 YYEEEE. V was clipped by 0 bases and J by 7 bases, with 8 bases between them. This CDR3 region has 13 residues. The CDR3 DNA reads as TGTGCCAGCAGCTTGGAGCCCGGGCAGCCCCAGCATTTT. Translation: CASSLEPGQPQHF.

The table lists this clone with a count of one. The chain carries TRBV5-6 and TRBJ2-1, with D unresolved. This CDR3 comprises 14 residues. Per germline, CDR1 SGHDT and CDR2 YYEEEE. V was shortened by 2 bases and J by 2 bases, with 8 bases between the two germline ends. The CDR3 region is CASSLIRTYNEQFF. CDR3 coding DNA: TGTGCCAGCAGCTTAATCCGGACCTACAATGAGCAGTTCTTC.

The chain is built from TRBV19 and TRBJ1-5, with 10 bases aligning to TRBD1. The V segment lost 7 bases and the J segment 1 base; nucleotides outside the gene matches: 10. The germline V gene has CDR1 LNHDA and CDR2 SQIVND (reference sequence). CDR3 size: 17 residues. DNA of the CDR3: TGTGCCAGTAATTTCCGGGACAGGGGAGGCAGCAATCAGCCCCAGCATTTT. This gives the protein CASNFRDRGGSNQPQHF.

CDR3 DNA: TGTGCCACCAGCAGAGGCACTAATAGCAATCAGCCCCAGCATTTT. Its translation: CATSRGTNSNQPQHF. J is TRBJ1-5 and V is TRBV15, with no clear D. Germline V gene lookup returns CDR1 LNHNV and CDR2 YYDKDF (reference sequence). Deletions cut 1 base from V and 0 bases from J, with 7 bases between. The CDR3 consists of 15 residues.

The J gene is TRBJ2-2, the V gene TRBV30, with 7 positions matching TRBD2. Germline CDR1 and CDR2: GTSNPN and SVGIG (reference sequence). The CDR3 runs to 15 residues. The V gene end was trimmed by 3 bases and the J gene end by 1 base; junction bases not matched to a gene: 5. The DNA for the CDR3 is TGTGCCTGGAGGAAAGGCGGGAGGAACACCGGGGAGCTGTTTTTT. This translates into CAWRKGGRNTGELFF.

The chain couples TRBV11-3 to TRBJ2-3; perhaps TRBD1 as D (6 bases). Germline CDR1 reads SGHNT; CDR2 reads YENEEA. Trimming took 1 base from V and 3 from J, leaving 14 bases between them. The CDR3 totals 16 residues. For the CDR3, the DNA is TGTGCCAGCAGCTTAGGTACCTCACAGGGTACAGATACGCAGTATTTT. It yields the protein CASSLGTSQGTDTQYF.

The gene calls are TRBV28 and TRBJ1-6; 7 bases align to TRBD1. CDR3 length: 17 residues. CDR1 and CDR2 (germline): MDHEN, SYDVKM. Trimming removed 4 bases from V and 3 bases from J; junction bases left unmatched: 9. The CDR3 protein is CASSWNRDRDYNSPLHF. The CDR3 bases are TGTGCCAGCAGTTGGAACCGGGACAGAGACTATAATTCACCCCTCCACTTT.

J is TRBJ2-7 and V is TRBV28; tentatively, D is TRBD1 (5 bases). Between the trimmed V and J ends, which lost 5 bases and 4 bases, there was a span of 15 bases. Per the germline V gene, CDR1 is MDHEN and CDR2 is SYDVKM. The length of the CDR3 is 14 residues. This CDR3 reads CASSETMTVYEQYF. The CDR3 region has the DNA TGTGCCAGCAGTGAAACAATGACAGTTTACGAGCAGTACTTC. The whole variable domain, filled in from reference TRBV28 and TRBJ2-7, reads DVKVTQSSRYLVKRTGEKVFLECVQDMDHENMFWYRQDPGLGLRLIYFSYDVKMKEKGDIPEGYSVSREKKERFSLILESASTNQTSMYLCASSETMTVYEQYFGPGTRLTVT.

By share, this clone counts as medium-sized. The CDR3 DNA sequence: TGTGCCAGCAGTTTATGGTCAGGAGGTAACTATGGCTACACCTTC. This codes for CASSLWSGGNYGYTF. This sequence joins TRBV28 and TRBJ1-2, with D unresolved. The CDR3 runs to 15 residues. The germline CDR1 and CDR2 sequences are MDHEN and SYDVKM. V gave up 0 bases and J gave up 1 base, with 9 bases separating them.

The chain has TRBV5-1 and TRBJ1-2; D remains ambiguous. This CDR3 spans 15 amino acids. Germline V gene sequence: CDR1 SGHRS, CDR2 YFSETQ. V lost 6 bases to trimming and J lost 0 bases, with 15 bases between them. The CDR3 DNA reads as TGCGCCAGCACCCCAATCGTAGGGACTAACTATGGCTACACCTTC. The encoded protein is CASTPIVGTNYGYTF.

This chain links TRBV5-1 with TRBJ1-6, with 12 positions matching TRBD1. This CDR3 comprises 16 residues. Germline-derived CDR1 and CDR2 are SGHRS and YFSETQ. J gave up 5 bases and V 4 bases, and 4 bases lay outside the gene matches. The CDR3 coding sequence is TGCGCCAGCAGCAAGGGACAGGGGGCCGATAATTCACCCCTCCACTTT. It specifies CASSKGQGADNSPLHF.

The CDR3 region is CASSLAGQAGEKLFF. The CDR3 DNA reads as TGCGCCAGCAGCTTGGCGGGACAGGCAGGTGAAAAACTGTTTTTT. The chain is built from TRBV5-1 and TRBJ1-4; 8 positions agree with TRBD1. CDR1 is SGHRS, CDR2 YFSETQ, per germline. The V gene end was trimmed by 0 bases and the J gene end by 7 bases; junction bases not matched to a gene: 5. This CDR3 is 15 amino acids long.

This clone has a count of ten or more. This chain links TRBV29-1 with TRBJ1-5; weak D call: TRBD1 (6 bases). CDR1 and CDR2 from the germline V gene are SQVTM and ANQGSEA. Deletions cut 6 bases from V and 3 bases from J, with 12 bases between. The CDR3 totals 13 residues. This CDR3 is CSVRDNYNQPQHF. The CDR3 DNA reads as TGCAGCGTCCGGGACAATTACAATCAGCCCCAGCATTTT.

This clone turned up a few times. The chain couples TRBV5-5 to TRBJ2-2; weak D call: TRBD1 (5 bases). The CDR3 extends over 17 amino acids. The V gene lost 1 base and the J gene lost 4 bases, with 17 bases spanning the gap. Germline CDR1 SGHKS, CDR2 YYEKEE (reference sequence). The CDR3 DNA follows: TGTGCCAGCAGCTTGTTTTTAGGTGGGGCTGGCACCGGGGAGCTGTTTTTT. Amino acid sequence: CASSLFLGGAGTGELFF.

This clone was seen only a few times. The chain couples TRBV4-1 to TRBJ1-4; possible D gene TRBD1, 6 bases. Germline CDR1 is MGHRA and CDR2 is YSYEKL. The CDR3 has 16 residues. With 1 base removed from V and 5 bases from J, the gap between germline ends came to 14 bases. Written as DNA, the CDR3 is TGCGCCAGCAGCCAAGTGACCGGGACAAGAAATGAAAAACTGTTTTTT. Translation gives CASSQVTGTRNEKLFF.

V gene TRBV19 combines with J gene TRBJ2-7; D not certain. The CDR3 loop spans 14 amino acids. Germline-derived CDR1 and CDR2 are LNHDA and SQIVND (reference sequence). Trimming left V 7 bases short and J 2 bases short, with 15 bases between. This chain's CDR3 is CASIKQEHAYEQYF. DNA for the CDR3: TGTGCCAGTATAAAGCAAGAGCATGCCTACGAGCAGTACTTC. Full variable domain (outside the CDR3, taken from reference TRBV19 and TRBJ2-7): DGGITQSPKYLFRKEGQNVTLSCEQNLNHDAMYWYRQDPGQGLRLIYYSQIVNDFQKGDIAEGYSVSREKKESFPLTVTSAQKNPTAFYLCASIKQEHAYEQYFGPGTRLTVT.

V is TRBV5-1 and J is TRBJ1-4; D is unresolved. This CDR3 is 15 amino acids long. Between the trimmed V and J ends, which lost 0 bases and 0 bases, there was a span of 6 bases. Germline V CDR1 and CDR2: SGHRS, YFSETQ. Written as DNA, the CDR3 is TGCGCCAGCAGCTTGGTCGGAACAACTAATGAAAAACTGTTTTTT. Translation: CASSLVGTTNEKLFF.